The present T cell receptor beta chain was sequenced within a study of hypomethylating agent response in myelodysplastic syndrome. Study results and caveats: Possible novel MDS antigen recognition by shared GLIPH2 clusters needs experimental validation.

Regarding this clone: The antigen remains unidentified.

TCRdb's copy holds only in-frame clones and misses some; the assay was immunoSEQ multiplex PCR. The sample yields around 1,600 clones, approximately 86% seen once. The CDR3 extends over 15 amino acids. The TCR originated in a human donor with myelodysplastic syndrome. The J gene is TRBJ2-3, the V gene TRBV21-1; the table's D gene call, TRBD1, was not cross checked with the DNA. TRBV21-1 is a pseudogene. Sequenced here: bone marrow, sampled before or after starting hypomethylating agent treatment for myelodysplastic syndrome (not recorded which). The CDR3 DNA sequence: TGTGCCAGCAGACGAGAACAGTCACGCACAGATACGCAGTATTTT. Encoded protein: CASRREQSRTDTQYF.